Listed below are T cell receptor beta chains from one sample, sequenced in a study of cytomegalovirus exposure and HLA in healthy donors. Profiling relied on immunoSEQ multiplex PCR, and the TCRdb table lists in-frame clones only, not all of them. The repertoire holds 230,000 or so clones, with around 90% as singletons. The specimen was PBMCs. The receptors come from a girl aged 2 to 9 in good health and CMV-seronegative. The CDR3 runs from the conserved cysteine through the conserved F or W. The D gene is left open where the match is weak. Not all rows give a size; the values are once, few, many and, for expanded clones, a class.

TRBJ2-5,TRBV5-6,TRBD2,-,TGTGCCAGCAGCTTTAGCGGGAGAGGGGAGACCCAGTACTTC,CASSFSGRGETQYF
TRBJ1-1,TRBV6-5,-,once,TGTGCCAGCCCGAGGAGTGTTGAAGCTTTCTTT,CASPRSVEAFF
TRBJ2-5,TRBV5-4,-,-,TGTGCCAGCAGCTTGGGGGCTCCCCCTCTGGAGACCCAGTACTTC,CASSLGAPPLETQYF
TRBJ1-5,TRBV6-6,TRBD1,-,TGTGCCAGCAGTTACTCGGGACAGGGTCAGCCCCAGCATTTT,CASSYSGQGQPQHF
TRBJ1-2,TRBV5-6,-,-,TGTGCCAGCAGCCCCGGGCCTGACAGACGATCCTATGGCTACACCTTC,CASSPGPDRRSYGYTF
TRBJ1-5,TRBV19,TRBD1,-,TGTGCCAGTAGTGTAGTTCCGGGACAGGGCATCAAACAGCCCCAGCATTTT,CASSVVPGQGIKQPQHF
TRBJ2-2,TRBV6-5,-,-,TGTGCCAGCAGTTACTCGAGTGTCGGGTCCGGGGAGCTGTTTTTT,CASSYSSVGSGELFF
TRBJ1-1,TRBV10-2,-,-,TGCGCCAGCAGTTGGGGGGACACTGAAGCTTTCTTT,CASSWGDTEAFF
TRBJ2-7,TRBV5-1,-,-,TGCGCCAGCAGCTTGGTTCCGGGAGAGTCCTACGAGCAGTACTTC,CASSLVPGESYEQYF
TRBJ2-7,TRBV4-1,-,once,TGCGCCAGCAGCCAAGCCCGGGCGGGGTACGAGCAGTACTTC,CASSQARAGYEQYF